This T cell receptor (beta chain) emerged from a study of T cell responses to AZD1222 COVID-19 vaccine. In regard to this clone: The antigen remains undetermined.

The study, taken as a whole, reports: The span of vaccine-associated CD4 TCRs extended across spike, with dominance at 160-218 and 743-854.

Germline V gene lookup returns CDR1 ENHRY and CDR2 SYGVKD. Trimming took off 0 bases at V and 7 bases at J, with 9 bases between the two ends. The CDR3 length is 13 residues. Assay: immunoSEQ multiplex PCR; the TCRdb copy retains only in-frame clones and omits some. The data contain some 150,000 clones, 75% to 95% of them seen just once; the ten biggest clones take up 3.2%. The chain combines TRBV10-3 with TRBJ1-2; D gene ambiguous. This receptor was identified in an adult who received the AZD1222 COVID-19 vaccine. Sequencing used peripheral blood, obtained 28 days after the second AZD1222 dose. CDR3 sequence (DNA): TGTGCCATCAGTGAGTCGATTCGCCCTGGCTACACCTTC. This translates into CAISESIRPGYTF.